Listed below are T cell receptor beta chains from one sample, sequenced in a study of blood T cell repertoires in COVID-19. Sequencing used immunoSEQ multiplex PCR; TCRdb keeps in-frame clones, though not all of them. Of some 210,000 clones listed, roughly 77% are singletons. Input material: PBMCs or T cells enriched from blood (not recorded which). All receptors come from a man aged 35 to 55 who had recovered from COVID-19. CDR3s include the opening cysteine and the closing phenylalanine or tryptophan. The D gene is left open where the match is weak. Clone size, where shown, is once, few, many, or a class for clones that have expanded.

TRBD1	TRBV2	TRBJ1-4	NA	CASSPQGVEKLFF	TGTGCCAGCAGTCCCCAGGGGGTAGAAAAACTGTTTTTT
NA	TRBV12-3/TRBV12-4	TRBJ1-1	NA	CASRRANTEAFF	TGTGCCAGCAGGCGGGCCAACACTGAAGCTTTCTTT
NA	TRBV23-1	TRBJ2-5	NA	CASSRRTQETQYF	TGCGCCAGCAGTCGCCGGACACAAGAGACCCAGTACTTC
TRBD2	TRBV7-9	TRBJ2-1	NA	CASSLVKAGGNYNEQFF	TGTGCCAGCAGCTTAGTAAAGGCGGGGGGGAACTACAATGAGCAGTTCTTC
NA	TRBV30	TRBJ2-7	NA	CAWSVGQFYEQYF	TGTGCCTGGAGTGTGGGGCAGTTCTACGAGCAGTACTTC
TRBD1	TRBV10-3	TRBJ1-4	NA	CAISGGTGERLFF	TGTGCCATCAGTGGCGGGACAGGCGAAAGGCTGTTTTTT
NA	TRBV3-1/TRBV3-2	TRBJ2-5	NA	CASSLLDNQETQYF	TGTGCCAGCAGCCTACTAGATAACCAAGAGACCCAGTACTTC
TRBD2	TRBV12-5	TRBJ2-7	many	CASGLAGGAYEQYF	TGTGCTAGTGGTTTGGCGGGAGGGGCCTACGAGCAGTACTTC
NA	TRBV7-8	TRBJ1-2	NA	CASSLSGEKNYGYTF	TGTGCCAGCAGCTTATCAGGGGAGAAGAACTATGGCTACACCTTC
TRBD2	TRBV5-1	TRBJ2-1	NA	CASRYTTSSLEQFF	TGCGCCAGCAGATATACGACTAGCTCCCTCGAGCAGTTCTTC
TRBD1	TRBV7-9	TRBJ1-2	NA	CASSLGQGSRTF	TGTGCCAGCAGCTTAGGACAGGGGAGTAGGACCTTC
NA	TRBV10-3	TRBJ1-2	once	CAISEQAARSGYTF	TGTGCCATCAGTGAGCAGGCTGCCCGAAGTGGCTACACCTTC
TRBD2	TRBV23-1	TRBJ2-7	once	CARIPLAVDYEQYF	TGCGCCAGAATACCTCTAGCGGTCGACTACGAGCAGTACTTC
NA	TRBV6-6	TRBJ1-6	NA	CASTPRAQYNSPLHF	TGTGCCAGCACTCCCCGAGCCCAATATAATTCACCCCTCCACTTT
NA	TRBV29-1	TRBJ2-5	NA	CSVWAGRTQYF	TGCAGCGTGTGGGCAGGGCGGACCCAGTACTTC
NA	TRBV3-1/TRBV3-2	TRBJ1-2	NA	CASSQGGRTGGYIF	TGTGCCAGCAGCCAAGGTGGGAGGACTGGTGGCTACATCTTC
NA	TRBV20-1	TRBJ2-7	NA	CSARLTHEQYF	TGCAGTGCTAGACTAACCCACGAGCAGTACTTC
NA	TRBV6-5	TRBJ2-3	once	CASTFTGLRGDTQYF	TGTGCCAGCACTTTCACCGGGTTAAGAGGAGATACGCAGTATTTT
NA	TRBV30	TRBJ2-7	NA	CAWMKRGSYEQYF	TGTGCCTGGATGAAACGGGGGTCCTACGAGCAGTACTTC
NA	TRBV27	TRBJ1-4	NA	CASSPSGGGLNEKLFF	TGTGCCAGCAGCCCATCCGGTGGAGGGTTAAATGAAAAACTGTTTTTT
NA	TRBV2	TRBJ1-5	NA	CASRRGFSNQPQHF	TGTGCCAGCAGGAGGGGGTTTAGCAATCAGCCCCAGCATTTT
NA	TRBV21-1	TRBJ1-2	few	CASSKVGGSGYTF	TGTGCCAGCAGCAAAGTCGGGGGAAGTGGCTACACCTTC
TRBD1	TRBV7-8	TRBJ1-1	NA	CASSAEQGIMNTEAFF	TGTGCCAGCAGCGCGGAACAGGGGATCATGAACACTGAAGCTTTCTTT
TRBD2	TRBV11-2	TRBJ2-2	once	CASRRATGGPITGELFF	TGTGCCAGCAGGAGAGCCACGGGGGGGCCGATCACCGGGGAGCTGTTTTTT
NA	TRBV3-1/TRBV3-2	TRBJ2-1	NA	CASRSGLLSNEQFF	TGTGCCAGCAGGTCGGGACTCCTAAGTAATGAGCAGTTCTTC
NA	TRBV15	TRBJ1-1	NA	CATSRGGGQTEAFF	TGTGCCACCAGCAGAGGGGGGGGGCAAACTGAAGCTTTCTTT
TRBD1	TRBV9	TRBJ1-1	NA	CASSAAGGQGAPAFF	TGTGCCAGCAGCGCAGCAGGCGGGCAGGGGGCCCCGGCTTTCTTT
TRBD2	TRBV6-1	TRBJ2-1	NA	CASSEVAGGSPYNEQFF	TGTGCCAGCAGTGAAGTTGCGGGAGGGTCCCCCTACAATGAGCAGTTCTTC
TRBD1	TRBV5-1	TRBJ1-4	NA	CASSLDRGDEKLFF	TGCGCCAGCAGCCTTGACAGGGGCGATGAAAAACTGTTTTTT